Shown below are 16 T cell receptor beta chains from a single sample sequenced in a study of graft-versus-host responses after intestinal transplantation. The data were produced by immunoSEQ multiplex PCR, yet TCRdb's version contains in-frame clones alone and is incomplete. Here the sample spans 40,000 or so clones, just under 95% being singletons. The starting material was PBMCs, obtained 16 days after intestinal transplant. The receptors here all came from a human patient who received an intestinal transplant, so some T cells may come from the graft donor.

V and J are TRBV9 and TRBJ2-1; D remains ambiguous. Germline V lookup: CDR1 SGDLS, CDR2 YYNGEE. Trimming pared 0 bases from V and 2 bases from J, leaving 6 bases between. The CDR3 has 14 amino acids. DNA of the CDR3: TGTGCCAGCAGCGTAGGTGCTACCTACAATGAGCAGTTCTTC. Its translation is CASSVGATYNEQFF.

The CDR3 spells CASSLAVGNEQFF. The CDR3 DNA follows: TGTGCCAGCAGCTTAGCGGTGGGCAATGAGCAGTTCTTC. V is TRBV7-3 and J is TRBJ2-1; D is undetermined. The CDR3 is 13 residues long. Germline V gene lookup returns CDR1 SGHTA and CDR2 FQGTGA. V lost 2 bases and J 6 bases, leaving 8 bases between the germline ends. Based on the CDR3 plus reference TRBV7-3 and TRBJ2-1, the full variable domain is GAGVSQTPSNKVTEKGKYVELRCDPISGHTALYWYRQSLGQGPEFLIYFQGTGAADDSGLPNDRFFAVRPEGSVSTLKIQRTERGDSAVYLCASSLAVGNEQFFGPGTRLTVL.

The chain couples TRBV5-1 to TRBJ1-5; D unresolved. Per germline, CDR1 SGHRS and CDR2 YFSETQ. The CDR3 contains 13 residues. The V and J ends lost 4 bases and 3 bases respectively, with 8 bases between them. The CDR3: CASSLGINQPQHF. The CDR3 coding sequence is TGCGCCAGCAGCCTAGGAATCAATCAGCCCCAGCATTTT.

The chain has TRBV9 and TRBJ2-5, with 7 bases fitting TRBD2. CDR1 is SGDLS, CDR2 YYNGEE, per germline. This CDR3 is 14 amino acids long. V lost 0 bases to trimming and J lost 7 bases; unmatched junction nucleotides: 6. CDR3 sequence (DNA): TGTGCCAGCAGCGTAGGCGGGAGCCCGGTGACCCAGTACTTC. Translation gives CASSVGGSPVTQYF. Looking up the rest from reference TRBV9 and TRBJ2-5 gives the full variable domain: DSGVTQTPKHLITATGQRVTLRCSPRSGDLSVYWYQQSLDQGLQFLIQYYNGEERAKGNILERFSAQQFPDLHSELNLSSLELGDSALYFCASSVGGSPVTQYFGPGTRLLVL.

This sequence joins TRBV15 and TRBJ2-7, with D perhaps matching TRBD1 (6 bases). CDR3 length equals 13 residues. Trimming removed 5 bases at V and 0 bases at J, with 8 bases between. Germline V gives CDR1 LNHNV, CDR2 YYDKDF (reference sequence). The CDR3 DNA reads TGTGCCACCAGCGTCAGGGGCTCCTACGAGCAGTACTTC. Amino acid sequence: CATSVRGSYEQYF.

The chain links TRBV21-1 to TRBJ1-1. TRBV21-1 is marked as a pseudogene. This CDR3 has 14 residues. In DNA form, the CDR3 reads TGTGCCAGCAGCAACGGGACCACGAACACTGAAGCTTTCTTT. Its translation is CASSNGTTNTEAFF.

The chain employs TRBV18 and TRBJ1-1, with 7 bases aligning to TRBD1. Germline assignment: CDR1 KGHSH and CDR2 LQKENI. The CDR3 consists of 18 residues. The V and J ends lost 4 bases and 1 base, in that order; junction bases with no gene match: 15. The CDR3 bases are TGTGCCAGCTCACGCTCGCCGGGACAGCTGAGGGGGAACACTGAAGCTTTCTTT. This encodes CASSRSPGQLRGNTEAFF.

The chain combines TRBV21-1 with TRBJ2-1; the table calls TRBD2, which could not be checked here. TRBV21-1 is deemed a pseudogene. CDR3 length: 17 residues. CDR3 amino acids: CASSKITGTSIKNEQFF. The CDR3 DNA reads TGTGCCAGCAGCAAAATAACCGGGACTAGCATTAAGAATGAGCAGTTCTTC.

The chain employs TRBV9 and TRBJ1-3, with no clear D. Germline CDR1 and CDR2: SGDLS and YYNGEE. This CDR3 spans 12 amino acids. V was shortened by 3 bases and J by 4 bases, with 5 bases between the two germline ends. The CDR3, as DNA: TGTGCCAGCAGCGGAGGGGGAAACACCATATATTTT. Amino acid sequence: CASSGGGNTIYF. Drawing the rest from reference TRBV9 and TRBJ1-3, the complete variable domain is DSGVTQTPKHLITATGQRVTLRCSPRSGDLSVYWYQQSLDQGLQFLIQYYNGEERAKGNILERFSAQQFPDLHSELNLSSLELGDSALYFCASSGGGNTIYFGEGSWLTVV.

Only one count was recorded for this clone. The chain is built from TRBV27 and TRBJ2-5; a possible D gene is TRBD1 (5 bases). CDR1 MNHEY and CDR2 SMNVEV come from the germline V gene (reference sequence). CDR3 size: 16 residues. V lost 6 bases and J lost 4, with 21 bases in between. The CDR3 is CASSRSDIMIGETQYF. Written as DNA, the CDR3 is TGTGCCAGCAGCAGGTCGGACATCATGATTGGAGAGACCCAGTACTTC.

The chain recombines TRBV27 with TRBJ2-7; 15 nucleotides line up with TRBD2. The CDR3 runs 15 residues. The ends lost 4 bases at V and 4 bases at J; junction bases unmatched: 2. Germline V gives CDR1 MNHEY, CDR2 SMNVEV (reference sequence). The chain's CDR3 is CASSSGLAGGYEQYF. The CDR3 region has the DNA TGTGCCAGCAGTTCTGGACTAGCGGGAGGGTACGAGCAGTACTTC.

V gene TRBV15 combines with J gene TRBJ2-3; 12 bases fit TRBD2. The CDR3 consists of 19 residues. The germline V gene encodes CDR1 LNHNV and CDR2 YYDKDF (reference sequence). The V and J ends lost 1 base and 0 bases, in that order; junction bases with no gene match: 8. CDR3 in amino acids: CATSRVPLAGGISTDTQYF. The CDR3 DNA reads TGTGCCACCAGCAGAGTACCACTAGCGGGAGGCATCAGCACAGATACGCAGTATTTT.

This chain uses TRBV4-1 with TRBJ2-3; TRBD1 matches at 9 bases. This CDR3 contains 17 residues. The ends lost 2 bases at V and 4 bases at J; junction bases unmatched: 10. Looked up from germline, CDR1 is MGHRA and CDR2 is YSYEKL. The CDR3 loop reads CASSQHTTGGMADTQYF. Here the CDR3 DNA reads TGCGCCAGCAGCCAACACACGACAGGGGGTATGGCAGATACGCAGTATTTT.

The CDR3 DNA sequence: TGCGCCAGCAGCCAAGAGCTAGCGGGAGTCCCCGGGGCCGAGCAGTACTTC. Encoded protein: CASSQELAGVPGAEQYF. This rearrangement joins TRBV4-3 to TRBJ2-7; 10 bases are a match to TRBD2. There are 17 residues in the CDR3. V dropped 0 bases and J dropped 6; count of bases not matched to a gene: 11. Germline V gene data show CDR1 as LGHNA and CDR2 as YSLEER.

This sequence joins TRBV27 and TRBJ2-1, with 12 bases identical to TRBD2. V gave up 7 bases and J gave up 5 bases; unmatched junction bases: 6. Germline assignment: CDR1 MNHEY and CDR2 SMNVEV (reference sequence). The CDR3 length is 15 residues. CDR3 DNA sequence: TGTGCCAGCAAATTACTAGCGGGAGGTAACAATGAGCAGTTCTTC. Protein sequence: CASKLLAGGNNEQFF.

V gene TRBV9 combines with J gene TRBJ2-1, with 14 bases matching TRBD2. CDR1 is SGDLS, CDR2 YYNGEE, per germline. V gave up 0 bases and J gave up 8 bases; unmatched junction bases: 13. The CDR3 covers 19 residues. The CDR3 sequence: CASSVAPPGTSGSQDEQFF. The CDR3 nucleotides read TGTGCCAGCAGCGTAGCCCCACCGGGGACTAGCGGGAGTCAGGATGAGCAGTTCTTC.